Below are 13 T cell receptor beta chains sequenced from a single sample in a study of shared clonotypes between healthy human individuals. CD8 cells classed as naive were CD45RO-negative and positively selected for CCR7, excluding terminally differentiated effector memory CD45RA+ cells. Sequencing used immunoSEQ multiplex PCR; TCRdb keeps in-frame clones, though not all of them. The data contain about 1,800,000 clones, 85% to 95% of them seen just once; the ten biggest clones take up 1% to 1.5%. Material: naive CD8+ T cells sorted from blood. These TCRs come from a man younger than 30 in good health.

This clone is a singleton in its sample. V usage is TRBV10-2 and J usage is TRBJ2-5; D remains unclear. V lost 3 bases and J lost 2, with 16 bases in between. The CDR3 runs to 16 residues. Germline CDR1 WSHSY, CDR2 SAAADI. Written as DNA, the CDR3 is TGCGCCAGCAGTGAAGGAGACCTACCCGGTCAAGAGACCCAGTACTTC. This codes for CASSEGDLPGQETQYF.

The chain links TRBV28 to TRBJ1-2, with D maybe TRBD1 (5 bases). V gave up 8 bases and J gave up 1 base, with 17 bases separating them. The germline CDR1 and CDR2 sequences are MDHEN and SYDVKM. The CDR3 runs 15 residues. The CDR3 is CASSLYLQDNYGYTF. The CDR3 bases are TGTGCCAGCTCCTTATACCTACAGGATAACTATGGCTACACCTTC.

V is TRBV5-4 and J is TRBJ2-1; D is possibly TRBD1 or TRBD2 (5 bases each). This CDR3 spans 14 amino acids. V was cut by 2 bases and J by 7 bases, with 13 bases left in between. CDR1 and CDR2 from the germline V gene are SGHNT and YYREEE (reference sequence). The CDR3 loop is CASSFRGSGNEQFF. In DNA form, the CDR3 reads TGTGCCAGCAGCTTCCGAGGGTCAGGGAATGAGCAGTTCTTC.

As regards this clone: One junction end disagrees with the germline gene, perhaps due to a read error. The rearrangement joins TRBV7-9 to TRBJ1-4, with TRBD1 matching 10 bases. Germline CDR1 is SEHNR and CDR2 is FQNEAQ (reference sequence). The CDR3 sequence is 12 residues long. CDR3 residues: CASSLEDRGLIF. CDR3 nucleotides: TGTGCCAGCAGCTTAGAGGACAGGGGGTTGATTTTT.

This clone has a single count. The chain joins TRBV7-9 to TRBJ2-1; 7 bases align to TRBD1. The trim removed 5 bases at V and 7 bases at J, leaving 2 bases unmatched. Germline lookup yields CDR1 SEHNR and CDR2 FQNEAQ (reference sequence). This CDR3 region has 12 residues. The CDR3 sequence is CASSQQGNEQFF. The CDR3 DNA sequence: TGTGCCAGCAGCCAACAGGGGAATGAGCAGTTCTTC.

The rearrangement joins TRBV30 to TRBJ2-5; D call uncertain. Trimming removed 0 bases at V and 0 bases at J, with 5 bases between. Germline values: CDR1 GTSNPN, CDR2 SVGIG (reference sequence). This CDR3 spans 13 amino acids. CDR3 amino acids: CAWSVTYQETQYF. The DNA for the CDR3 is TGTGCCTGGAGTGTCACCTACCAAGAGACCCAGTACTTC.

The genes are TRBV28 and TRBJ2-7, with D possibly being TRBD2 (7 bases). The V gene lost 3 bases and the J gene lost 4 bases, with 13 bases spanning the gap. The CDR3 runs 14 residues. Germline loops: CDR1 MDHEN, CDR2 SYDVKM. The CDR3 bases are TGTGCCAGCAGTTTCGAAGGGGGGGGATACGAGCAGTACTTC. It codes for CASSFEGGGYEQYF.

The rearrangement uses TRBV19 and TRBJ1-5; TRBD1 aligns across 8 bases. The CDR3 has 14 residues. CDR1 and CDR2 from the germline V gene are LNHDA and SQIVND (reference sequence). Trimming removed 7 bases from V and 7 bases from J; junction bases left unmatched: 9. The CDR3 nucleotides read TGTGCCAGTACCGCGTGGGCAGGGGGCCAGCCCCAGCATTTT. This gives the protein CASTAWAGGQPQHF.

The chain couples TRBV28 to TRBJ1-6, with D tentatively TRBD1 (5 bases). The germline V gene has CDR1 MDHEN and CDR2 SYDVKM. V shed 3 bases and J shed 5 bases, with 17 bases lying between them. This CDR3 contains 17 residues. The CDR3 loop is CASSFREVGGNNSPLHF. The CDR3 DNA is TGTGCCAGCAGTTTTCGAGAAGTTGGGGGAAATAATTCACCCCTCCACTTT.

The rearrangement joins TRBV4-3 to TRBJ2-1; D possibly corresponds to TRBD2 (5 bases). The germline gives CDR1 LGHNA, CDR2 YSLEER. This CDR3 spans 16 amino acids. The V end lost 0 bases, the J end lost 3 bases, and 12 bases lay between the germline ends. CDR3 nucleotide sequence: TGCGCCAGCAGCCAAGATGCAGTAGCGTACTACAATGAGCAGTTCTTC. Translation: CASSQDAVAYYNEQFF.

This clone was recorded only once. The chain combines TRBV27 with TRBJ1-6, with no clear D. V lost 8 bases to trimming and J lost 3 bases, with 11 bases between them. Looked up from germline, CDR1 is MNHEY and CDR2 is SMNVEV (reference sequence). The CDR3 has 14 residues. In DNA, the CDR3 is TGTGCCAGCTGCAACGTTGGCTATAATTCACCCCTCCACTTT. Protein sequence: CASCNVGYNSPLHF.

The chain has TRBV18 and TRBJ2-3, with TRBD2 identical over 11 bases. This CDR3 spans 14 amino acids. CDR1 KGHSH and CDR2 LQKENI come from the germline V gene. Germline trimming cut 3 bases from V and 6 bases from J; bases unmatched to any gene: 2. The CDR3 region is CASSPSSGGDTQYF. The CDR3 DNA reads as TGTGCCAGCTCACCGTCTAGCGGGGGGGATACGCAGTATTTT.

The V and J genes are TRBV30 and TRBJ2-3, with no clear D. This CDR3 comprises 13 residues. V lost 0 bases and J lost 4, with 8 bases in between. Germline V CDR1 and CDR2: GTSNPN, SVGIG (reference sequence). Here the CDR3 reads CAWSVLRADTQYF. Here the CDR3 DNA reads TGTGCCTGGAGTGTACTTCGGGCAGATACGCAGTATTTT.